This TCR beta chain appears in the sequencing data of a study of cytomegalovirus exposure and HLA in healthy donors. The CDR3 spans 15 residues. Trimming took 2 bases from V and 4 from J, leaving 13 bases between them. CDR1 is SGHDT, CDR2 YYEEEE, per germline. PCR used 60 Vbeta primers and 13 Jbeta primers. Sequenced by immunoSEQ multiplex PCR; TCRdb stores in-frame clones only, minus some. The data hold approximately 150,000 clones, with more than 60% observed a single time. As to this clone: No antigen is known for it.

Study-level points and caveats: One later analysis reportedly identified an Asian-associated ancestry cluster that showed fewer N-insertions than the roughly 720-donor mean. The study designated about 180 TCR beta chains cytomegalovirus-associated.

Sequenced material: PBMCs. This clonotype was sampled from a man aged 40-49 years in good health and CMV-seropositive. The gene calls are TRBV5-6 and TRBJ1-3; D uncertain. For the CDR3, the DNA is TGTGCCAGCAGCTTTGGGAGGTCGAGGGGAAACACCATATATTTT. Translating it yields CASSFGRSRGNTIYF.